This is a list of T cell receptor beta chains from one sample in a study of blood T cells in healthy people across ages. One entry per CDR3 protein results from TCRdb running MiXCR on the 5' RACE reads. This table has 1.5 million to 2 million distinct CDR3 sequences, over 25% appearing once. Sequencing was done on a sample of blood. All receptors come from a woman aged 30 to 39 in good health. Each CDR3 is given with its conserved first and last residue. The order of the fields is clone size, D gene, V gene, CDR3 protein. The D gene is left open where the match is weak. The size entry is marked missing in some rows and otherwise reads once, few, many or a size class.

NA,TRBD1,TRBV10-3,CAVKAGTGAHNEQFF
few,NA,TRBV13,CASALRGRVEQFF
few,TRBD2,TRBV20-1,CSARTGGGSEQYF
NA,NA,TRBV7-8,CASSLVVPLYNEQFF
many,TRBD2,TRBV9,CASSVELAGVYEQYF
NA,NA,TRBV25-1,CASSGTVRAYGYTF
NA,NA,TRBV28,CASKWNYGYTF
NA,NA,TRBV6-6,CASSGRGFAGNEQFF
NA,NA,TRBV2,CASSWGGGSMAEAFF
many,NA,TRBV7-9,CASSLGGAAGANVLTF
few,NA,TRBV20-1,CSAREGRVGTEAFF
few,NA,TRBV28,CASSPYSHEQYF
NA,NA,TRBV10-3,CAINESENTEAFF
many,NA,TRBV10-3,CAISERSQETQYF
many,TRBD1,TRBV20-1,CSAGAPGQGAYEQYF
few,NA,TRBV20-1,CSVNRPSTDTQYF